The 21 T cell receptor beta chains below were found in one sample sequenced in a study of blood T cell repertoires in COVID-19 (dated by TCRdb to 2018 to 2021). The library was generated by the immunoSEQ multiplex PCR assay. TCRdb's version of the immuneACCESS table is confined to in-frame rearrangements and falls short of the full clone set. An unresolved V gene accounts for under half of the shortfall where checked; the remainder is of unknown origin. The sample table contains 150,000 to 200,000 clones; only one count was recorded for roughly 80% of them. About 8.3% of the sample is held by the ten biggest clonotypes. Input material: peripheral blood. The receptors come from a man aged 55 to 70 with acute or convalescent COVID-19.

This sequence joins TRBV6-5 and TRBJ1-2; 7 bases line up with TRBD1. The trim removed 10 bases at V and 2 bases at J, leaving 10 bases unmatched. The V gene's germline CDR1 is MNHEY and CDR2 SVGAGI. CDR3 length: 14 amino acids. Here the CDR3 reads CATRRQGENYGYTF. For the CDR3, the DNA is TGTGCCACCCGACGACAGGGCGAGAACTATGGCTACACCTTC.

The chain uses TRBV7-3 and TRBJ2-2, with a possible D match to TRBD2 (6 bases). Between the trimmed V and J ends, which lost 2 bases and 4 bases, there was a span of 8 bases. Germline V gene lookup returns CDR1 SGHTA and CDR2 FQGTGA. The CDR3 is 14 amino acids. The CDR3 loop reads CASSLGGITGELFF. As DNA, the CDR3 is TGTGCCAGCAGCTTAGGGGGGATCACCGGGGAGCTGTTTTTT.

The rearrangement links TRBV6-5 to TRBJ1-5; the D gene is possibly TRBD1 (5 bases). The V end lost 4 bases, the J end lost 0 bases, and 10 bases lay between the germline ends. Looked up from germline, CDR1 is MNHEY and CDR2 is SVGAGI. CDR3 length equals 15 residues. The CDR3 region is CASSFRQHSNQPQHF. The CDR3 bases are TGTGCCAGCAGTTTTCGACAGCATAGCAATCAGCCCCAGCATTTT.

The CDR3 region is CASSQGRGEKLFF. The CDR3 region has the DNA TGTGCCAGCAGCCAAGGCAGGGGTGAAAAACTGTTTTTT. V usage is TRBV14 and J usage is TRBJ1-4, with D perhaps matching TRBD1 (6 bases). The CDR3 consists of 13 residues. Trimming took off 1 base at V and 7 bases at J, with 7 bases between the two ends. Germline V lookup: CDR1 SGHDN, CDR2 FVKESK.

This chain connects TRBV5-1 to TRBJ1-2; 7 nucleotides match TRBD1. The germline V gene encodes CDR1 SGHRS and CDR2 YFSETQ. V shed 4 bases and J 3 bases; nucleotides not matched to a gene: 3. The CDR3 is 13 amino acids. CDR3 DNA sequence: TGCGCCAGCAGCATAGACAGGGACTATGGCTACACCTTC. Amino acid sequence: CASSIDRDYGYTF. The full variable domain, in which reference TRBV5-1 and TRBJ1-2 provide the parts outside the CDR3, is KAGVTQTPRYLIKTRGQQVTLSCSPISGHRSVSWYQQTPGQGLQFLFEYFSETQRNKGNFPGRFSGRQFSNSRSEMNVSTLELGDSALYLCASSIDRDYGYTFGSGTRLTVV.

This clone was counted only a few times. The V call is TRBV7-9, the J call TRBJ1-2; no reliable D call. This CDR3 contains 13 residues. The V gene's germline CDR1 is SEHNR and CDR2 FQNEAQ (reference sequence). V was trimmed by 1 base and J by 6 bases, leaving 9 bases between them. CDR3 amino acids: CASSLVAGDGYTF. DNA of the CDR3: TGTGCCAGCAGCTTAGTGGCCGGGGATGGCTACACCTTC. The entire variable domain, with the rest obtained from reference TRBV7-9 and TRBJ1-2, is as follows: DTGVSQNPRHKITKRGQNVTFRCDPISEHNRLYWYRQTLGQGPEFLTYFQNEAQLEKSRLLSDRFSAERPKGSFSTLEIQRTEQGDSAMYLCASSLVAGDGYTFGSGTRLTVV.

This chain uses TRBV19 with TRBJ2-5; 9 positions agree with TRBD1. Germline CDR1 and CDR2: LNHDA and SQIVND (reference sequence). Trimming removed 5 bases from V and 4 bases from J; junction bases left unmatched: 11. The CDR3 totals 16 residues. In DNA form, the CDR3 reads TGTGCCAGTAGTTCGTCGGGACAGGGAACGGGAGAGACCCAGTACTTC. The encoded protein is CASSSSGQGTGETQYF.

Turning to this clone: Other DNA sequences of this sample code for an identical CDR3. The gene calls are TRBV18 and TRBJ2-3, with a possible D match to TRBD2 (5 bases). The CDR3 totals 14 residues. Germline V gene lookup returns CDR1 KGHSH and CDR2 LQKENI. Trimming took 4 bases from V and 2 from J, leaving 10 bases between them. The CDR3 DNA sequence: TGTGCCAGCTCACGAGGGCAGCACACAGATACGCAGTATTTT. It specifies CASSRGQHTDTQYF. The full variable domain, completed using reference TRBV18 and TRBJ2-3, is NAGVMQNPRHLVRRRGQEARLRCSPMKGHSHVYWYRQLPEEGLKFMVYLQKENIIDESGMPKERFSAEFPKEGPSILRIQQVVRGDSAAYFCASSRGQHTDTQYFGPGTRLTVL.

The chain has TRBV10-1 and TRBJ2-7; 8 bases map to TRBD1. The CDR3 covers 13 residues. With V trimmed by 4 bases and J by 4 bases, 3 bases remained unmatched. The V gene's germline CDR1 is WNHNN and CDR2 SYGVQD (reference sequence). In DNA form, the CDR3 reads TGCGCCAGCAGTGGGACAGGGAAATACGAGCAGTACTTC. Protein sequence: CASSGTGKYEQYF.

The chain couples TRBV21-1 to TRBJ1-2; the table's D call of TRBD1 was not tested on the DNA. TRBV21-1 represents a pseudogene. This CDR3 is built from 14 residues. The CDR3 region has the DNA TGTGCCAGCACGCACCAACAGGCCAACTATGGCTACACCTTC. The encoded protein is CASTHQQANYGYTF.

V is TRBV7-9 and J is TRBJ1-5; the match to TRBD1 covers 11 bases. This CDR3 has 16 residues. The V gene's germline CDR1 is SEHNR and CDR2 FQNEAQ (reference sequence). V lost 5 bases and J lost 4; bases outside the gene matches: 7. The CDR3 nucleotides are TGTGCCAGCAGCCCAAGCGGGGACAGGGGGAATCAGCCCCAGCATTTT. Translating it yields CASSPSGDRGNQPQHF.

The chain carries TRBV7-2 and TRBJ2-7; the match to TRBD1 covers 9 bases. V gave up 0 bases and J gave up 4 bases; unmatched junction bases: 4. CDR1 is SGHTA and CDR2 is FQGNSA in the germline V gene. The length of the CDR3 is 15 residues. This CDR3 reads CASSLAGTGYYEQYF. The CDR3 DNA reads TGTGCCAGCAGCTTAGCAGGGACAGGGTATTACGAGCAGTACTTC.

The chain carries TRBV4-2 and TRBJ1-2; possible D gene TRBD1, 5 bases. The germline V gene has CDR1 LGHNA and CDR2 YNFKEQ. Trimming took off 2 bases at V and 4 bases at J, with 20 bases between the two ends. The CDR3 loop spans 17 amino acids. Here the CDR3 reads CASSQPTDWQGGYGYTF. The CDR3 region has the DNA TGTGCCAGCAGCCAACCTACCGACTGGCAGGGAGGCTATGGCTACACCTTC.

The V and J genes are TRBV2 and TRBJ1-3, with unresolved D. The ends were cut back, 2 bases at V and 0 bases at J, with 5 bases in the middle. CDR1 and CDR2 (germline): SNHLY, FYNNEI. This CDR3 has 14 residues. The CDR3 sequence is CASSEYSSGNTIYF. CDR3 in DNA: TGTGCCAGCAGTGAATACAGCTCTGGAAACACCATATATTTT.

The gene calls are TRBV12-3 or TRBV12-4 and TRBJ1-1; perhaps TRBD1 as D (5 bases). The CDR3 totals 12 residues. Trimming pared 0 bases from V and 8 bases from J, leaving 7 bases between. This CDR3 reads CASSLARTEAFF. As DNA, the CDR3 is TGTGCCAGCAGTTTAGCACGGACAGAAGCTTTCTTT.

CDR3 DNA: TGTGCCAGCAGTTTGTCGGTATACCGACAGGGGGCCTTCGTAAAGTATGGCTACACCTTC. Its protein product is CASSLSVYRQGAFVKYGYTF. V is TRBV28 and J is TRBJ1-2; 10 bases are a match to TRBD1. Germline V CDR1 and CDR2: MDHEN, SYDVKM. This CDR3 has 20 amino acids. The trim removed 3 bases at V and 5 bases at J, leaving 21 bases unmatched.

This chain connects TRBV7-8 to TRBJ1-2, with 7 positions matching TRBD1. Germline CDR1 SGHVS, CDR2 FQNEAQ. The CDR3 is 14 amino acids. Trimming took 2 bases from V and 4 from J; bases not matched to a gene: 4. CDR3 DNA sequence: TGTGCCAGCAGCTTACGAGGGACAGCCTATGGCTACACCTTC. Encoded protein: CASSLRGTAYGYTF. The complete variable domain, with remaining parts taken from reference TRBV7-8 and TRBJ1-2, reads GAGVSQSPRYKVAKRGQDVALRCDPISGHVSLFWYQQALGQGPEFLTYFQNEAQLDKSGLPSDRFFAERPEGSVSTLKIQRTQQEDSAVYLCASSLRGTAYGYTFGSGTRLTVV.

V is TRBV4-3 and J is TRBJ2-7, with 9 bases aligning to TRBD1. The V and J ends lost 1 base and 7 bases, in that order; junction bases with no gene match: 11. The CDR3 length is 16 residues. CDR1 is LGHNA and CDR2 is YSLEER in the germline V gene. CDR3 DNA: TGCGCCAGCAGCCAAGTATTAGGAGACAGGGGGGGTGAGCAGTACTTC. As protein: CASSQVLGDRGGEQYF.

The rearrangement uses TRBV6-4 and TRBJ2-1, with TRBD1 matching over 9 bases. V lost 4 bases and J lost 8; bases outside the gene matches: 6. Germline assignment: CDR1 MRHNA and CDR2 SNTAGT. This CDR3 is built from 14 residues. The CDR3 is CASSGTGAGDEQFF. CDR3 nucleotides: TGTGCCAGCAGTGGGACAGGGGCTGGGGATGAGCAGTTCTTC.

The rearrangement uses TRBV7-9 and TRBJ2-2, with a tentative D call TRBD2 (5 bases). V lost 1 base, J lost 5 bases, and 11 bases lay in between. CDR3 length equals 15 residues. CDR1 and CDR2 from the germline V gene are SEHNR and FQNEAQ (reference sequence). The CDR3 region is CASSLGGQETGELFF. In DNA, the CDR3 is TGTGCCAGCAGCTTAGGAGGGCAGGAGACCGGGGAGCTGTTTTTT.

This clone was counted a few times. The chain employs TRBV6-4 and TRBJ1-5; D is perhaps TRBD1 (6 bases). The CDR3 contains 12 residues. Per germline, CDR1 MRHNA and CDR2 SNTAGT. The CDR3 nucleotides are TGTGCTCAGACAGGTAAGATGCAGCCCCAGCATTTT. As protein: CAQTGKMQPQHF.